The sequence of this T cell receptor beta chain was determined in a study of cytomegalovirus exposure and HLA in healthy donors. Study at large: Within an early data release were tens of millions of unique TCRs drawn from HLA-typed donors.

Turning to this clone: Its cognate antigen is unknown.

Trimming pared 4 bases from V and 10 bases from J, leaving 13 bases between. CDR1 is MGHDK and CDR2 is SYGVNS in the germline V gene. The CDR3 extends over 12 amino acids. 60 Vbeta and 13 Jbeta primers were used in PCR. Assay used: immunoSEQ multiplex PCR; TCRdb lists only in-frame clones, some missing. This repertoire includes some 110,000 clones. Study-level findings and limits: For TCR beta chains, V- and J-gene trimming was later linked to a missense DCLRE1C variant. Presence/absence analysis assumed near-uniform sequencing depth across donors. There were a few CMV-associated chains whose specificity for CMV antigens was confirmed in vitro.

The TCR comes from a man aged 30-40 years in good health and CMV-seronegative. Source material: PBMCs. This chain connects TRBV25-1 to TRBJ1-1; D possibly corresponds to TRBD1 (5 bases). Written as DNA, the CDR3 is TGTGCCAGCAGTGCCCAAGACAGACGAGCTTTCTTT. Translation: CASSAQDRRAFF. The variable domain in full, completed from reference TRBV25-1 and TRBJ1-1, reads EADIYQTPRYLVIGTGKKITLECSQTMGHDKMYWYQQDPGMELHLIHYSYGVNSTEKGDLSSESTVSRIRTEHFPLTLESARPSHTSQYLCASSAQDRRAFFGQGTRLTVV.